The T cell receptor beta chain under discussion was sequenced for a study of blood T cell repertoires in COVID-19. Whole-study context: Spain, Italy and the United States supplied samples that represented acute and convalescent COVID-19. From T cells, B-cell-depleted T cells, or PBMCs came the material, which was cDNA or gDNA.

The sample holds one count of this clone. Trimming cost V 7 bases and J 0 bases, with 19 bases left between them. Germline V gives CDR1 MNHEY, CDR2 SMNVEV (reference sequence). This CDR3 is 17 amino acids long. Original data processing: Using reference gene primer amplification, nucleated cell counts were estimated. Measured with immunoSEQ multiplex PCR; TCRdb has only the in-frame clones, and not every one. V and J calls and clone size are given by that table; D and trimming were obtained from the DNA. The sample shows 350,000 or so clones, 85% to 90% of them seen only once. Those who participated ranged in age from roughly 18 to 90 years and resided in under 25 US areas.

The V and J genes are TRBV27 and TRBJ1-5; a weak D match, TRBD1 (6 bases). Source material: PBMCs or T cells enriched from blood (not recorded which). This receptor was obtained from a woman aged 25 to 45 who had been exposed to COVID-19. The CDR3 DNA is TGTGCCAGCACCCAAGGACAGAATGACGTTAGCAATCAGCCCCAGCATTTT. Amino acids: CASTQGQNDVSNQPQHF.